These 10 T cell receptor beta chains share one sample of origin, sequenced in a study of cytomegalovirus exposure and HLA in healthy donors. The PCR made use of 60 Vbeta and 13 Jbeta primers. Assay: immunoSEQ multiplex PCR; the TCRdb copy retains only in-frame clones and omits some. The sample lists more than 95,000 clones, about 76% seen once, with 13% in the top ten. What was sequenced was PBMCs. All receptors derive from a woman in her sixties in good health and CMV-seropositive.

The gene calls are TRBV15 and TRBJ2-5; 7 bases map to TRBD1. There are 15 residues in the CDR3. Germline CDR1 LNHNV, CDR2 YYDKDF (reference sequence). The trim removed 5 bases at V and 2 bases at J, leaving 8 bases unmatched. Here the CDR3 reads CATSHGGQAQETQYF. CDR3 sequence (DNA): TGTGCCACCAGCCACGGTGGACAGGCGCAAGAGACCCAGTACTTC.

The V and J genes are TRBV19 and TRBJ1-1, with a possible D match to TRBD1 (5 bases). The CDR3 is 12 residues long. Germline CDR1 is LNHDA and CDR2 is SQIVND (reference sequence). V shed 9 bases and J shed 5 bases, with 13 bases lying between them. In DNA form, the CDR3 reads TGTGCCAGCACCGTAGGGGTAACTGAAGCTTTCTTT. It specifies CASTVGVTEAFF.

V and J are TRBV27 and TRBJ1-2; D remains unclear. The germline V gene encodes CDR1 MNHEY and CDR2 SMNVEV (reference sequence). The germline V and J ends were trimmed by 8 bases and 8 bases, with 18 bases remaining between them. The CDR3 has 13 amino acids. CDR3 sequence (DNA): TGTGCCAGCGGCTCTAACGGGGAAAGGGGCTACACCTTC. Its protein product is CASGSNGERGYTF.

This clone was seen a few times. The chain employs TRBV10-1 and TRBJ2-6, with D possibly matching TRBD1 (6 bases). V lost 7 bases to trimming and J lost 0 bases, with 13 bases between them. Germline CDR1 WNHNN, CDR2 SYGVQD (reference sequence). The CDR3 is made up of 16 amino acids. CDR3 residues: CASTWTVPSGANVLTF. CDR3 sequence (DNA): TGCGCCAGCACCTGGACAGTTCCCTCTGGGGCCAACGTCCTGACTTTC.

The V gene is TRBV2, the J gene TRBJ1-5; tentative D call: TRBD1 (6 bases). Germline V gene data show CDR1 as SNHLY and CDR2 as FYNNEI. Trimming removed 5 bases at V and 4 bases at J, with 12 bases between. CDR3 length: 14 residues. The CDR3 is CASSPTGQNQPQHF. In DNA form, the CDR3 reads TGTGCCAGCAGTCCGACAGGTCAAAATCAGCCCCAGCATTTT. Filled out from reference TRBV2 and TRBJ1-5, the complete variable domain reads EPEVTQTPSHQVTQMGQEVILRCVPISNHLYFYWYRQILGQKVEFLVSFYNNEISEKSEIFDDQFSVERPDGSNFTLKIRSTKLEDSAMYFCASSPTGQNQPQHFGDGTRLSIL.

The chain recombines TRBV7-6 with TRBJ2-3, with TRBD2 identical over 14 bases. V lost 2 bases and J lost 2; bases outside the gene matches: 6. CDR3 size: 18 residues. Looked up from germline, CDR1 is SGHVS and CDR2 is FNYEAQ. This chain's CDR3 is CASSLTGLAGGPTDTQYF. Written as DNA, the CDR3 is TGTGCCAGCAGCTTAACAGGACTAGCGGGGGGCCCCACAGATACGCAGTATTTT.

V usage is TRBV30 and J usage is TRBJ1-1; D might be TRBD1 (5 bases). Germline assignment: CDR1 GTSNPN and CDR2 SVGIG (reference sequence). The CDR3 sequence is 13 residues long. V lost 3 bases, J lost 3 bases, and 11 bases lay in between. CDR3: CAWSAAGHTEAFF. CDR3 DNA: TGTGCCTGGAGCGCTGCGGGGCACACTGAAGCTTTCTTT. Variable domain in full (rest from reference TRBV30 and TRBJ1-1): SQTIHQWPATLVQPVGSPLSLECTVEGTSNPNLYWYRQAAGRGLQLLFYSVGIGQISSEVPQNLSASRPQDRQFILSSKKLLLSDSGFYLCAWSAAGHTEAFFGQGTRLTVV.

V and J are TRBV6-5 and TRBJ1-3; D is undetermined. V was cut by 0 bases and J by 0 bases, with 6 bases left in between. In germline, CDR1 is MNHEY, CDR2 SVGAGI. The CDR3 loop spans 15 amino acids. CDR3 sequence reads: CASSYSSVSGNTIYF. CDR3 nucleotide sequence: TGTGCCAGCAGTTACTCGAGTGTCTCTGGAAACACCATATATTTT.

The chain carries TRBV5-4 and TRBJ1-1; D gene ambiguous. This CDR3 is built from 15 residues. Germline values: CDR1 SGHNT, CDR2 YYREEE (reference sequence). V was cut by 3 bases and J by 5 bases, with 17 bases left in between. The DNA of the CDR3 is TGTGCCAGCAGCTCCACCGAGGAGGGAGGGACTGAAGCTTTCTTT. This translates into CASSSTEEGGTEAFF.

The gene calls are TRBV19 and TRBJ1-3; D gene ambiguous. The germline CDR1 and CDR2 sequences are LNHDA and SQIVND (reference sequence). The CDR3 consists of 16 residues. The ends were cut back, 5 bases at V and 0 bases at J, with 14 bases in the middle. In DNA form, the CDR3 reads TGTGCCAGTAGTGTCATGGGAGACGGCTCTGGAAACACCATATATTTT. This codes for CASSVMGDGSGNTIYF.